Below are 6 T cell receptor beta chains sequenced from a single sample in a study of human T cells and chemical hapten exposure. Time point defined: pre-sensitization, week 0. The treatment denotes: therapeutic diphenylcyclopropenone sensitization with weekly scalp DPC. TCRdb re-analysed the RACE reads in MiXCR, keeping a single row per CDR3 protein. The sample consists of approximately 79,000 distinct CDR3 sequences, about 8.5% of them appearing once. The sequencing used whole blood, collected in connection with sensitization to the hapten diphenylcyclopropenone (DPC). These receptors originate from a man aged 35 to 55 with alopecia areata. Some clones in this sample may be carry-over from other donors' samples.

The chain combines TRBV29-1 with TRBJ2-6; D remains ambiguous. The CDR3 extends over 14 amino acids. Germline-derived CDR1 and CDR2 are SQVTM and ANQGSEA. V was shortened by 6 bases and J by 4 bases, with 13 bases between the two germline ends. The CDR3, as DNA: TGCAGCGTCGCGGACCGAAGAGGGGCCAACGTCCTGACTTTC. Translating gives CSVADRRGANVLTF.

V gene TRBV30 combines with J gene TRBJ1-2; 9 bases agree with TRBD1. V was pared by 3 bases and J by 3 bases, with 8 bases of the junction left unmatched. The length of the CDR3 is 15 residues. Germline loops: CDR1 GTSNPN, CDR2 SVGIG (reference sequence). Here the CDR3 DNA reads TGTGCCTGGAGGTTTGGACAGGGGTATGACTATGGCTACACCTTC. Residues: CAWRFGQGYDYGYTF.

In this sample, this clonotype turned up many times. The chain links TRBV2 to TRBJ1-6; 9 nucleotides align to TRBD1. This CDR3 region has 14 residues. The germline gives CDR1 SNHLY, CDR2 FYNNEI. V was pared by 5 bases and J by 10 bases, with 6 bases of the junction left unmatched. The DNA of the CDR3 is TGTGCCAGCAGTCCGGGACAGGGAGGATCACCCCTCCACTTT. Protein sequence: CASSPGQGGSPLHF.

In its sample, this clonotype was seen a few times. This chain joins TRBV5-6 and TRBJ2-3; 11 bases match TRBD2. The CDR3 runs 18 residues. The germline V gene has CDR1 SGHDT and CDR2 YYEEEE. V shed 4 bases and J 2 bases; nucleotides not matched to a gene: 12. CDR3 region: CASSLGTSGPRPTDTQYF. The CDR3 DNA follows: TGTGCCAGCAGCCTCGGGACTAGCGGTCCCCGCCCCACAGATACGCAGTATTTT.

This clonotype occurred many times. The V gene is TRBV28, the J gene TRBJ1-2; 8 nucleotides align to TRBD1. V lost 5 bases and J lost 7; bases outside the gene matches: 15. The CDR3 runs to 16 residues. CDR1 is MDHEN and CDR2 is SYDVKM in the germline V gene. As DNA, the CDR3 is TGTGCCAGCAGTGCCTTGAGTCCACAGGGGGGCCCTGGCTACACCTTC. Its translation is CASSALSPQGGPGYTF.

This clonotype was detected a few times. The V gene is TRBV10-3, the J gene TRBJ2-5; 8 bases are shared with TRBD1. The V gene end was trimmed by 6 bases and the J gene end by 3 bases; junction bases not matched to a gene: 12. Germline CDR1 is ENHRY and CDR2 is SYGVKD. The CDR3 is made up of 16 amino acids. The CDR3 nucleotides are TGTGCCATCAGCCGGCGGGCAGGGGGCATGAAAGAGACCCAGTACTTC. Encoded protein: CAISRRAGGMKETQYF.